A single T cell receptor (beta chain) is shown here with its context. Time point specified: after dendritic cell vaccination, including at tumor progression/relapse. Before vaccination, two weeks after the third vaccination, and at progression, PBMC were collected. Using immunoSEQ multiplex PCR, the repertoire was profiled, and TCRdb retains in-frame clones only, with some absent. The data hold fewer than 65,000 clones, with 75% to 90% observed a single time. These data belong to a study of glioma-infiltrating T cells after dendritic cell vaccination. This CDR3 is 17 amino acids long. The J segment lost 5 bases and the V segment lost 2 bases, leaving 12 bases of the junction unmatched. Germline V gene lookup returns CDR1 MNHEY and CDR2 SMNVEV (reference sequence).

The TCR was taken from a human donor with glioblastoma. J is TRBJ2-1 and V is TRBV27, with 7 bases identical to TRBD1. The sequencing here drew on blood, taken after dendritic cell vaccination. CDR3 DNA sequence: TGTGCCAGCAGTTTAGGCGGGCTGGGGACAGTTAACAATGAGCAGTTCTTC. It translates to CASSLGGLGTVNNEQFF.